This is a list of T cell receptor beta chains from one sample in a study of Graves' ophthalmopathy and Graves' hyperthyroidism. TCRdb passed the multiplex PCR reads through MiXCR, listing each CDR3 protein once. This sample has around 1,200,000 distinct CDR3 sequences, with 35% to 45% found just once. The sample taken for sequencing was peripheral blood or thyroid tissue (not recorded which). These receptors all stem from an adult man with Graves' hyperthyroidism. CDR3s include the opening cysteine and the closing phenylalanine or tryptophan. D genes are given only for firm matches. For some rows the clone size is stated as once, few or many, or as a class when expanded; others skip it.

clone size	D gene	V gene	J gene	CDR3 DNA	CDR3 protein
.	TRBD1	TRBV24-1	TRBJ1-2	TGTGCCACCAGTGTCGTACCGGGACAGGGTAGTGCTGCCTATGGCTACACCTTC	CATSVVPGQGSAAYGYTF
many	.	TRBV11-2	TRBJ1-2	TGTGCCAGCAGTCAAAGGGGTCGCGGGGACTATGGCTACACCTTC	CASSQRGRGDYGYTF
few	.	TRBV4-1	TRBJ1-2	TGCGCCAGCAGCCAAGAGGCCAGCTACTATGGCTACACCTTC	CASSQEASYYGYTF
many	.	TRBV7-8	TRBJ2-5	TGTGCCAGCAGCTTAATAAAGAGACAAGAGACCCAGTACTTC	CASSLIKRQETQYF
many	.	TRBV7-9	TRBJ1-4	TGTGCCAGCAGCGCAGGGACACAGGTGTTCGAAAAACTGTTTTTT	CASSAGTQVFEKLFF
many	.	TRBV25-1	TRBJ2-2	TGTGCCAGCAGTGAATTTGTCGTCGGTGCCGGGGAGCTGTTTTTT	CASSEFVVGAGELFF
few	.	TRBV7-9	TRBJ2-5	TGTGCCTGGGTTAGTTGGGAGACCCAGTACTTC	CAWVSWETQYF
many	.	TRBV14	TRBJ1-1	TGTGCCAGCAGCCAAGGGGGGCGAGGAATGAACACTGAAGCTTTCTTT	CASSQGGRGMNTEAFF
.	.	TRBV29-1	TRBJ2-7	TGCAGACTCACAGGGTACGAGCAGTACTTC	CRLTGYEQYF
many	.	TRBV10-3	TRBJ1-1	TGTGCCATCAGTGATCGGGGAGAGAACACTGAAGCTTTCTTT	CAISDRGENTEAFF
few	TRBD2	TRBV20-1	TRBJ2-2	TGCAGTGCTAGAGGGCAACGGCGGGGGGTTAACACCGGGGAGCTGTTTTTT	CSARGQRRGVNTGELFF
many	.	TRBV7-9	TRBJ2-2	TGTGCCAGCAGGACAGCGAACACCGGGGAGCTGTTTTTT	CASRTANTGELFF
.	TRBD1	TRBV7-2	TRBJ1-5	TGTGCCAGCAGCCTCGGCCGGGACAGGGGGCAGCCCCAGCATTTT	CASSLGRDRGQPQHF
.	TRBD1	TRBV20-1	TRBJ2-2	TGCAGTGCTGGACAGGGGAGCACCGGGGAGCTGTTTTTT	CSAGQGSTGELFF
.	.	TRBV12-3/TRBV12-4	TRBJ2-1	TGTGCCAGCAGTTCAGACTTAGGGCCCTACAATGAGCAGTTCTTC	CASSSDLGPYNEQFF
.	.	TRBV2	TRBJ1-6	TGTGCCAGCAGTGTGGGGCGACATTATTGGAATTCACCCCTCCACTTT	CASSVGRHYWNSPLHF
few	.	TRBV16	TRBJ2-2	TGTGCCAGCAGCCAAAGGCAGCCAACCGGGGAGCTGTTTTTT	CASSQRQPTGELFF
few	.	TRBV7-2	TRBJ1-5	TGTGCCAGCAATCAAAGCAATCAGCCCCAGCATTTT	CASNQSNQPQHF
many	.	TRBV7-2	TRBJ2-2	TGTGCCAGCAGCTTGGAACAGGCTACACCTAGGGGCACCGGGGAGCTGTTTTTT	CASSLEQATPRGTGELFF
once	.	TRBV29-1	TRBJ2-5	TGCAGCGTTGAAACTAGGGAGGTTGGAGAGACCCAGTACTTC	CSVETREVGETQYF
.	.	TRBV12-3/TRBV12-4	TRBJ1-1	TGTGCCAGCAGCCAAGCATTGGGGGCGTTAGCTTTCTTT	CASSQALGALAFF
many	.	TRBV7-8	TRBJ1-1	TGTGCCAGCAGCATAAGGGGCGCGGTTTGGCACACTGAAGCTTTCTTT	CASSIRGAVWHTEAFF
many	TRBD2	TRBV6-5	TRBJ2-7	TGTGCCAGCAGTTACACGGGGGGCGAGCAGTACTTC	CASSYTGGEQYF
.	.	TRBV29-1	TRBJ1-4	TGCAGCGTTGAAGCAGCGGGAGGAAAACTGTTTTTT	CSVEAAGGKLFF
few	.	TRBV20-1	TRBJ1-2	TGCAGTGCTAGAGATTTAAGCCGGGCTAACTATGGCTACACCTTC	CSARDLSRANYGYTF
.	.	TRBV20-1	TRBJ2-7	.	CSARERSGGRGYTFEQYF
few	.	TRBV7-9	TRBJ2-7	TGTGCCAGCAGCTTAGAGGTGTATAGCTCCTACGAGCAGTACTTC	CASSLEVYSSYEQYF
.	.	TRBV7-2	TRBJ1-5	TGTGCCAGCAGCTTAAGGCGGGGGGCCGGGCAAGAGACCCAGCATTTT	CASSLRRGAGQETQHF
many	.	TRBV15	TRBJ1-4	TGTGCCACCAGCAGAGATAGAGCAACTAATGAAAAACTGTTTTTT	CATSRDRATNEKLFF
few	.	TRBV7-9	TRBJ1-2	TGTGCCAGCAGCTTAGATGGTGATGATGGCTACACCTTC	CASSLDGDDGYTF
.	.	TRBV15	TRBJ2-2	TGTGCCACCAGCGGACGACTGGAAACCGGGGAGCTGTTTTTT	CATSGRLETGELFF
many	.	TRBV5-1	TRBJ2-2	TGCGCCAGCAGCATAATGACAGTGCGATCCACCGGGGAGCTGTTTTTT	CASSIMTVRSTGELFF
many	TRBD1	TRBV7-8	TRBJ1-1	TGTGCCAGCAGCCCGACACATGGGACAGGCGGCACTGAAGCTTTCTTT	CASSPTHGTGGTEAFF
once	TRBD1	TRBV29-1	TRBJ2-5	TGCAGCAGTGGGGGGACAGGGAAGGAGACCCAGTACTTC	CSSGGTGKETQYF
.	TRBD1	TRBV11-2	TRBJ2-7	TGTGCCAGCCGGCCCGGGACAGGTCGCTACGAGCAGTACTTC	CASRPGTGRYEQYF
many	.	TRBV7-9	TRBJ1-1	TGTGCCAGCAGCTTAGAGGGTGATGGAGCTTTCTTT	CASSLEGDGAFF
.	.	TRBV12-3/TRBV12-4	TRBJ1-4	TGTGCCAGCAGCCCAACCAAAGCAGGGCGTAATGAAAAACTGTTTTTT	CASSPTKAGRNEKLFF
.	.	TRBV7-9	TRBJ2-5	TGTGCCAGCAGCCGTGCGGATTGGGCAGGGGGGAATGAAGAGACCCAGTACTTC	CASSRADWAGGNEETQYF
many	TRBD1	TRBV29-1	TRBJ2-5	TGCAGCTCGGGACAGGGGGCGCGGGAGACCCAGTACTTC	CSSGQGARETQYF
.	TRBD1	TRBV5-4	TRBJ1-4	TGTGCCAGCAGCCCGGGACAGGGAAGAGATCTTGAAAAACTGTTTTTT	CASSPGQGRDLEKLFF
few	TRBD1	TRBV11-3	TRBJ2-2	TGTGCCAGCAGCCCCCGGGACAGTCAAAACACCGGGGAGCTGTTTTTT	CASSPRDSQNTGELFF
few	.	TRBV9	TRBJ2-5	TGTGCCAGCAGCCGAGATGTGGAGACCCAGTACTTC	CASSRDVETQYF
many	.	TRBV14	TRBJ2-7	TGTGCCAGCAGCCAAGTAGGACAGAACGAGCAGTACTTC	CASSQVGQNEQYF
few	.	TRBV12-3/TRBV12-4	TRBJ1-5	TGTGCCAGCAGAACAGGGTTCTTCCAGCCCCAGCATTTT	CASRTGFFQPQHF
many	TRBD1	TRBV10-2	TRBJ2-2	TGTGCCAGCAGCGGGACAGGGTCCGGGGAGCTGTTTTTT	CASSGTGSGELFF
few	.	TRBV4-3	TRBJ2-7	TGCGCCAGCAGCCATTCGACAGGAAGGCCGGGCGAGCAGTACTTC	CASSHSTGRPGEQYF
many	TRBD1	TRBV11-2	TRBJ1-1	TGTGCCAGCAGCTTACCAAAGGGGACAGGGGAACGGAACACTGAAGCTTTCTTT	CASSLPKGTGERNTEAFF
.	.	TRBV25-1	TRBJ1-6	TGTGCCAGCAGTGTACCGGACTACCATAATTCACCCCTCCACTTT	CASSVPDYHNSPLHF
many	TRBD2	TRBV20-1	TRBJ2-5	TGCAGTGCTAGACCTCGGACTAGCGCACAAGAGACCCAGTACTTC	CSARPRTSAQETQYF
few	TRBD2	TRBV2	TRBJ2-5	TGTGCCAGCAGTGACCCGGGACTAGCGGGAAGGCAAGAGACCCAGTACTTC	CASSDPGLAGRQETQYF
once	.	TRBV29-1	TRBJ2-5	TGCAGCGTTGAAGGTTTCGGTGAGACCCAGTACTTC	CSVEGFGETQYF
many	.	TRBV2	TRBJ2-6	TGTGCCAGCAGAAAGACGGACTCTGGGGCCAACGTCCTGACTTTC	CASRKTDSGANVLTF
few	.	TRBV6-5	TRBJ2-7	TGTGCCAGCAGTACGTGGGGGAACGAGCAGTACTTC	CASSTWGNEQYF
few	.	TRBV3-1	TRBJ2-7	TGTGCCAGCAGCCGGAAACCGCGCGAGCAGTACTTC	CASSRKPREQYF
few	.	TRBV7-9	TRBJ2-5	TGTGCCAGCAGCTTAATAGGGACGGAAGAAGAGACCCAGTACTTC	CASSLIGTEEETQYF
few	TRBD1	TRBV20-1	TRBJ2-2	TGCAGTGCTAGAGGGGACAGGGGGCTGTCGGGGGAGCTGTTTTTT	CSARGDRGLSGELFF
.	.	TRBV9	TRBJ1-6	TGTGCCAGCAGCGAAAGGGAAGTAGATAATTCACCCCTCCACTTT	CASSEREVDNSPLHF
few	.	TRBV5-6	TRBJ2-5	TGTGCCAGCAGCTTGAAAACCGCCCGCAGGGCCTTTCGACAAGAGACCCAGTACTTC	CASSLKTARRAFRQETQYF
.	TRBD1	TRBV7-2	TRBJ2-7	TGTGCCAGCAGCTTACAGGGGGCTCGGTACGAGCAGTACTTC	CASSLQGARYEQYF